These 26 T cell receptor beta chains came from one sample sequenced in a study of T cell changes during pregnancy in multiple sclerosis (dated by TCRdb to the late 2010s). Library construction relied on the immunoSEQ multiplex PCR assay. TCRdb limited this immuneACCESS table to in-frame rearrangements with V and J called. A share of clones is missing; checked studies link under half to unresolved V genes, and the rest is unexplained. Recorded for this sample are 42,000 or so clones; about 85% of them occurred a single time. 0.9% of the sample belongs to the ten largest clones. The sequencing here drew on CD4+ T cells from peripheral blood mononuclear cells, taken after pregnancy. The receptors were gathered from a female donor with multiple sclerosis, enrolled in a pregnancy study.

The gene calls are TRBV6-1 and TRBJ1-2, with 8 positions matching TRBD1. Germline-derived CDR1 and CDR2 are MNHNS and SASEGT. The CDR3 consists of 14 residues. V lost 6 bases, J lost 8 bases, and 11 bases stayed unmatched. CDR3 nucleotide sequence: TGTGCCAGCAGCGGAGATAATCAGGGGGCCGGCTACACCTTC. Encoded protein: CASSGDNQGAGYTF.

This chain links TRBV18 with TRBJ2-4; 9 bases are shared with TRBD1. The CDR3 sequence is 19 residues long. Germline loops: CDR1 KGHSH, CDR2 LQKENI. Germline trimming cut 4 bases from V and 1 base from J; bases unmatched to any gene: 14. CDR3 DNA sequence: TGTGCCAGCTCACGCTTCCCGGGACAGGGCGGGGAGGCCAAAAACATTCAGTACTTC. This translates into CASSRFPGQGGEAKNIQYF.

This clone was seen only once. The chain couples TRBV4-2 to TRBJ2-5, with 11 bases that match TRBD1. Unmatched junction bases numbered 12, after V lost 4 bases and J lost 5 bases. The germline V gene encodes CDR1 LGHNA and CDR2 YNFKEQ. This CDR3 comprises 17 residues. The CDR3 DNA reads TGTGCCAGCAGCCGAATTACGGGACAGGGGGTCTCGGAGACCCAGTACTTC. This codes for CASSRITGQGVSETQYF.

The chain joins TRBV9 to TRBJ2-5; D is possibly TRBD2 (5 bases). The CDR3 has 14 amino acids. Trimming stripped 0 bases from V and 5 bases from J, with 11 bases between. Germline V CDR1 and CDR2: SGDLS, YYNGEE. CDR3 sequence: CASSVAEGYETQYF. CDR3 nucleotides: TGTGCCAGCAGCGTAGCAGAGGGATACGAGACCCAGTACTTC.

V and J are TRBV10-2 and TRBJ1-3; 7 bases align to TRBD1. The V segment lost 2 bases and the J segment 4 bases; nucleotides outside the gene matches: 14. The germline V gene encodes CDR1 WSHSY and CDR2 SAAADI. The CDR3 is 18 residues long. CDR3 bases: TGCGCCAGCAGTGAGCTCGCCCCAGCACAGGGGCAAGGAAACACCATATATTTT. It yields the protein CASSELAPAQGQGNTIYF.

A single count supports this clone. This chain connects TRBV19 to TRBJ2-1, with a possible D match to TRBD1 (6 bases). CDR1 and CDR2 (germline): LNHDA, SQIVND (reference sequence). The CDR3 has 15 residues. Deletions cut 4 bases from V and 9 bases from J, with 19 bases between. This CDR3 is CASSTPGVGRGEQFF. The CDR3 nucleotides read TGTGCCAGTAGTACCCCAGGGGTTGGAAGAGGTGAGCAGTTCTTC. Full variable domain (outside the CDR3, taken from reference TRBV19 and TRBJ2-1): DGGITQSPKYLFRKEGQNVTLSCEQNLNHDAMYWYRQDPGQGLRLIYYSQIVNDFQKGDIAEGYSVSREKKESFPLTVTSAQKNPTAFYLCASSTPGVGRGEQFFGPGTRLTVL.

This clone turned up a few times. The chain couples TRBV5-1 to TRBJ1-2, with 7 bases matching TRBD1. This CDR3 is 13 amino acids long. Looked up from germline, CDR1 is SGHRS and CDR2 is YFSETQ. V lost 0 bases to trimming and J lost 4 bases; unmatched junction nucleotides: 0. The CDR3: CASSLGDSYGYTF. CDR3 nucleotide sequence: TGCGCCAGCAGCTTGGGGGACAGCTATGGCTACACCTTC.

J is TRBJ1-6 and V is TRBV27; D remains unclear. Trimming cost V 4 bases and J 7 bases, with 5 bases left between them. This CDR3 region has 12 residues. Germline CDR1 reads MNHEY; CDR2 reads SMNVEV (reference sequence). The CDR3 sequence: CASSSGNSPLHF. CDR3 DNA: TGTGCCAGCAGTTCGGGGAATTCACCCCTCCACTTT.

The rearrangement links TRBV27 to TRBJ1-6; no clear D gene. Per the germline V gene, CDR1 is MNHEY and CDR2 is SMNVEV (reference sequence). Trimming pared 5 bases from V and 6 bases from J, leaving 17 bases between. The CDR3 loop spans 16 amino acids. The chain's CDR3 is CASSPFPGVSNSPLHF. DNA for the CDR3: TGTGCCAGCAGTCCGTTCCCCGGGGTCTCTAATTCACCCCTCCACTTT.

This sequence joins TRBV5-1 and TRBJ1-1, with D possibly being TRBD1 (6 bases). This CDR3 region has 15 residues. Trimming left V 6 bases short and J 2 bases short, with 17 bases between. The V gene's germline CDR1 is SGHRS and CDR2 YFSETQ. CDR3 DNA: TGCGCCAGCACTCCTTTGACAGGAGGTAACACTGAAGCTTTCTTT. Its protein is CASTPLTGGNTEAFF.

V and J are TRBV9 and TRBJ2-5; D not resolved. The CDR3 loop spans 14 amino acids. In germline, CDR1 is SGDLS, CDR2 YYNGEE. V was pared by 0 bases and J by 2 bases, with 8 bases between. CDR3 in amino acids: CASSVGSRQETQYF. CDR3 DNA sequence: TGTGCCAGCAGCGTAGGTTCCAGACAAGAGACCCAGTACTTC.

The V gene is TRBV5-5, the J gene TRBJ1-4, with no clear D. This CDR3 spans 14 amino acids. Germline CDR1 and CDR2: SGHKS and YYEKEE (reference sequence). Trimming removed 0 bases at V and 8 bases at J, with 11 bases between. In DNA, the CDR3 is TGTGCCAGCAGCTTGGACCCGGGATGGGAAAAACTGTTTTTT. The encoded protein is CASSLDPGWEKLFF.

CDR3 DNA: TGCGCCAGCAATAGGGACAGGTCAGAGACCCAGTACTTC. This gives the protein CASNRDRSETQYF. The V gene is TRBV10-1, the J gene TRBJ2-5; 8 bases map to TRBD1. The junction had 5 bases not matched to a gene; V was cut back by 7 bases and J by 4 bases. The CDR3 extends over 13 amino acids. CDR1 WNHNN and CDR2 SYGVQD come from the germline V gene (reference sequence).

The DNA for the CDR3 is TGTGCCTGGAGTGTACAGGCAGGGAGGGGGGAAGCTTTCTTT. Translating it yields CAWSVQAGRGEAFF. This chain connects TRBV30 to TRBJ1-1; maybe TRBD1 (6 bases). V lost 0 bases, J lost 8 bases, and 16 bases lay in between. The CDR3 contains 14 residues. CDR1 and CDR2 from the germline V gene are GTSNPN and SVGIG (reference sequence).

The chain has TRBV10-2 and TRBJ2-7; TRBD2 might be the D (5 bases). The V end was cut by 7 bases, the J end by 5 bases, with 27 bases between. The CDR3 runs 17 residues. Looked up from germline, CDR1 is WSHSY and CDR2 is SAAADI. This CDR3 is CASTQPALDRGNDEQYF. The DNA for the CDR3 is TGCGCCAGCACCCAACCGGCCTTGGATCGGGGAAACGACGAGCAGTACTTC.

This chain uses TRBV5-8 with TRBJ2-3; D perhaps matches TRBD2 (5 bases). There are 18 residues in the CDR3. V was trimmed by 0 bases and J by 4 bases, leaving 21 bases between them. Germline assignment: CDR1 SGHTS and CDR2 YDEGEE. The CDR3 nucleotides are TGTGCCAGCAGCTTGGGGCTAGAGGTGACCGCCGGGGCAGATACGCAGTATTTT. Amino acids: CASSLGLEVTAGADTQYF. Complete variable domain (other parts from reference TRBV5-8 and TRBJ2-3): EAGVTQSPTHLIKTRGQQATLRCSPISGHTSVYWYQQALGLGLQFLLWYDEGEERNRGNFPPRFSGRQFPNYSSELNVNALELEDSALYLCASSLGLEVTAGADTQYFGPGTRLTVL.

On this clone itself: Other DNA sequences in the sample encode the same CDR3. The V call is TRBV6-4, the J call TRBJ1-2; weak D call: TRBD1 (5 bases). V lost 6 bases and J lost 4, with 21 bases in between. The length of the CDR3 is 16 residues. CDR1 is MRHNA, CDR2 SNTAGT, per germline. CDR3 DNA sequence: TGTGCCAGCAGCCAGCAGGGTTACGGAGGGATCTATGGCTACACCTTC. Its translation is CASSQQGYGGIYGYTF.

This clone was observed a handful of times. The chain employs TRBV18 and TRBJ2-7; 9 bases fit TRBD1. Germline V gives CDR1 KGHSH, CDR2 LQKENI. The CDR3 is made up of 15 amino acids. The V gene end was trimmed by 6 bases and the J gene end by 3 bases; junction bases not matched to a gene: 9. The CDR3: CASSRQPGQGYEQYF. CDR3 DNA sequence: TGTGCCAGCTCTCGCCAGCCGGGACAGGGCTACGAGCAGTACTTC. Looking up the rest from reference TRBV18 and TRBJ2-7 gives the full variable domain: NAGVMQNPRHLVRRRGQEARLRCSPMKGHSHVYWYRQLPEEGLKFMVYLQKENIIDESGMPKERFSAEFPKEGPSILRIQQVVRGDSAAYFCASSRQPGQGYEQYFGPGTRLTVT.

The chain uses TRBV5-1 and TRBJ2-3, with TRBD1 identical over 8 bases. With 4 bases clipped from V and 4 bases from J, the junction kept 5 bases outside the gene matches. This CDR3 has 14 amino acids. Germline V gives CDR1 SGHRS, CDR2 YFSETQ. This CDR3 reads CASSLRTGPDTQYF. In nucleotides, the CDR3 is TGCGCCAGCAGCCTCCGGACAGGGCCAGATACGCAGTATTTT.

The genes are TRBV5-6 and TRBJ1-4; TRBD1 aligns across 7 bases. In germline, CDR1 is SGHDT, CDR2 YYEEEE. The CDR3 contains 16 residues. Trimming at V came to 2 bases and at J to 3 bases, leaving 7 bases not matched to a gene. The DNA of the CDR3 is TGTGCCAGCAGCTTCAAGGGGGCTCCCCCTAATGAAAAACTGTTTTTT. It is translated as CASSFKGAPPNEKLFF.

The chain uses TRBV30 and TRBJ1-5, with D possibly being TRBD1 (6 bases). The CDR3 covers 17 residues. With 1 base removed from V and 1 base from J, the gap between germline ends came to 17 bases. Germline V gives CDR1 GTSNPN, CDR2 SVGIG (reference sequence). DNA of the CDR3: TGTGCCTGGAGTGGGGGGACACAGGGAATCAGCAATCAGCCCCAGCATTTT. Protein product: CAWSGGTQGISNQPQHF.

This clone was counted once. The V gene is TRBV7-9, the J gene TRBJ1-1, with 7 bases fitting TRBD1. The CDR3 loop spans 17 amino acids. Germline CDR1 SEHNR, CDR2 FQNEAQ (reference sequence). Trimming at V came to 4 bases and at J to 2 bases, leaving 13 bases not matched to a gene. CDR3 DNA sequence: TGTGCCAGCAGCTCCCCAGCCCCCGGGACAGATAACACTGAAGCTTTCTTT. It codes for CASSSPAPGTDNTEAFF.

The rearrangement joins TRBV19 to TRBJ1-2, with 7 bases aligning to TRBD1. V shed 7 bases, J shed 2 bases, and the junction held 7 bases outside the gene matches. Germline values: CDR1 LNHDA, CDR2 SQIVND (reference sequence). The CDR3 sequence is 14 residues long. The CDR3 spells CASKDRAHNYGYTF. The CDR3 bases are TGTGCCAGTAAAGACAGGGCGCACAACTATGGCTACACCTTC. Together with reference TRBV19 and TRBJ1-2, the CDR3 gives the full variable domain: DGGITQSPKYLFRKEGQNVTLSCEQNLNHDAMYWYRQDPGQGLRLIYYSQIVNDFQKGDIAEGYSVSREKKESFPLTVTSAQKNPTAFYLCASKDRAHNYGYTFGSGTRLTVV.

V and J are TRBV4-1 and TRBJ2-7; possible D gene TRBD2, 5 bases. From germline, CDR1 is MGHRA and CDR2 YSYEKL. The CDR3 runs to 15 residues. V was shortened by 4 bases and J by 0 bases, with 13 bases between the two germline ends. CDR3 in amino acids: CASSPAPGISYEQYF. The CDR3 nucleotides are TGCGCCAGCAGCCCGGCCCCCGGGATCTCCTACGAGCAGTACTTC.

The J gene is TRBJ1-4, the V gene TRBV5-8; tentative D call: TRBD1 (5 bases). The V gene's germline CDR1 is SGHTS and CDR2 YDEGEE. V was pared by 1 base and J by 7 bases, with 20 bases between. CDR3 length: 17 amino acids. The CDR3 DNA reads TGTGCCAGCAGCTTGATCCTGTTCGGGCAGGGCGGTGAAAAACTGTTTTTT. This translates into CASSLILFGQGGEKLFF.

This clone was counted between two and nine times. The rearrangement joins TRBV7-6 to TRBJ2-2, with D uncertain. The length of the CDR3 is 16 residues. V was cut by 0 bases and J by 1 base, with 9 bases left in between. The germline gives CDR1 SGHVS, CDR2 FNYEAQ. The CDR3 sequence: CASSLARWRNTGELFF. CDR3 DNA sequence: TGTGCCAGCAGCTTAGCTCGGTGGAGGAACACCGGGGAGCTGTTTTTT.